This TCR beta chain appears in the sequencing data of a study of cytomegalovirus exposure and HLA in healthy donors. Assay used: immunoSEQ multiplex PCR; TCRdb lists only in-frame clones, some missing. The table lists roughly 180,000 clones, around 86% of them singletons. The CDR3 runs to 19 residues. From germline, CDR1 is SGDLS and CDR2 YYNGEE. Trimming removed 3 bases from V and 6 bases from J, with 29 bases in between. The V call is TRBV9, the J call TRBJ2-3, with a possible D match to TRBD2 (8 bases). This receptor was obtained from a man aged 25-40 years in good health and CMV-seropositive. Sequencing input: PBMCs. CDR3 nucleotides: TGTGCCAGCAGCGCAGACAGGGTGAGGGCGCGGGGGGCGGTGGATACGCAGTATTTT. Translation: CASSADRVRARGAVDTQYF.